Described below is a single TCR beta chain sequence and its context. This clonotype was picked up a small number of times. Its antigen remains undetermined. Base qualities are missing; no much larger clone stands one base away. This entry is derived from a study of T cell repertoires in cytomegalovirus infection (dated by TCRdb to the late 2010s). At the level of the whole study: Donor HLA type was relevant to the analysis, because carriage of CMV infection together with the matching HLA type was indicated by public TCR beta signatures.

The investigation overall reported the following: Carriers of CMV infection plus the relevant HLA type were discriminated by the cumulative frequency of public TCR beta family members in the study cohort and in an independent approximately 360-donor cohort. The ex vivo response was dominated by HLA-C-restricted CMV-specific TCR beta clonotypes, which also provided the single most frequent clonotype in two of eight donors.

Taken from cysteine to phenylalanine, the CDR3 has 18 residues. Left in the record is the CDR3 DNA by itself, 54 bases read in frame from the first base. The germline V gene (reference sequence) sets CDR1 to LGHDT and CDR2 to YNNKEL. V lost 0 bases and J lost 0 bases, and the count of bases not matched to a germline gene is 11. Sequencing was carried out with an Illumina HiSeq 1500. Using fastp trimming at Q25 and MiXCR clonotype assembly, TCRdb reanalyzed the public sequencing data and kept in-frame beta chains. CDR3 protein duplicates are merged, each entry listing the most common genes and DNA. The sample table records around 440,000 distinct CDR3 sequences; around 11% of these occur just once. 10% to 13% of the sample lies in the top ten.

The rearrangement combines TRBV3-1 with TRBJ2-7; TRBD2 lines up with 7 middle nucleotides. The sequencing sample was made of PBMCs. The source of this sequence is a human donor in good health (CMV status not recorded). Some clones in this sample may be carry-over from other donors' samples. In nucleotides, the sequence is TGTGCCAGCAGCCAAGATCGACGAGGGCTAGCGGCCTCCTACGAGCAGTACTTC. It translates as CASSQDRRGLAASYEQYF.